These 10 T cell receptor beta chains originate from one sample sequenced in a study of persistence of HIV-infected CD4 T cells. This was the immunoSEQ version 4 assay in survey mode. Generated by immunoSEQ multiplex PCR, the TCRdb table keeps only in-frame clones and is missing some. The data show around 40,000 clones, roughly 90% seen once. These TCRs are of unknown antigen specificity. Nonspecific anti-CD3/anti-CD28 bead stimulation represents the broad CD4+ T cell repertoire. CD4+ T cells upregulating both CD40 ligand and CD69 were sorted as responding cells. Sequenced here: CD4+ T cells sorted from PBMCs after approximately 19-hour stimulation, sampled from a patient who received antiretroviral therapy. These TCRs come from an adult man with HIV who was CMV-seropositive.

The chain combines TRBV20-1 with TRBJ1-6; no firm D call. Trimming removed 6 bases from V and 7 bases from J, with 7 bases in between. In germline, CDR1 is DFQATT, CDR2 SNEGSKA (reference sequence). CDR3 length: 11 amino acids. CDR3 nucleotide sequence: TGCAGTGCCCCGCTGAATTCACCCCTCCACTTT. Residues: CSAPLNSPLHF.

The CDR3 is CASRIDRDLSYEQYF. The CDR3 DNA sequence: TGTGCCAGCAGAATCGACAGGGACCTCTCCTACGAGCAGTACTTC. This sequence joins TRBV6-5 and TRBJ2-7; 7 bases are a match to TRBD1. There are 15 residues in the CDR3. V shed 6 bases and J 0 bases; nucleotides not matched to a gene: 8. CDR1 is MNHEY and CDR2 is SVGAGI in the germline V gene.

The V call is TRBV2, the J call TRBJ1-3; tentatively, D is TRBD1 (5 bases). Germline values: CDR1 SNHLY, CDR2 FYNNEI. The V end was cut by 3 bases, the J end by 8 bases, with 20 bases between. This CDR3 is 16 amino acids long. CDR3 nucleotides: TGTGCCAGCAGTGATGGGGCAATGGGGGTCGGGGACACCATATATTTT. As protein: CASSDGAMGVGDTIYF.

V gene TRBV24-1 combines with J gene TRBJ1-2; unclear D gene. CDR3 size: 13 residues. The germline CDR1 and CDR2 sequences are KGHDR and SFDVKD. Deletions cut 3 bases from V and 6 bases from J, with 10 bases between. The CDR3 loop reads CATSDAPEDGYTF. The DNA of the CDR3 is TGTGCCACCAGTGATGCCCCTGAGGATGGCTACACCTTC.

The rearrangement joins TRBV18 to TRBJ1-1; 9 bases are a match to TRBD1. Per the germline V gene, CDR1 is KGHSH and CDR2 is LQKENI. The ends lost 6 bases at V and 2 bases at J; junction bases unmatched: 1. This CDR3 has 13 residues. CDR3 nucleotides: TGTGCCAGCTCGACAGGGGGTAACACTGAAGCTTTCTTT. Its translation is CASSTGGNTEAFF. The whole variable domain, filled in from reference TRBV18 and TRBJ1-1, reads NAGVMQNPRHLVRRRGQEARLRCSPMKGHSHVYWYRQLPEEGLKFMVYLQKENIIDESGMPKERFSAEFPKEGPSILRIQQVVRGDSAAYFCASSTGGNTEAFFGQGTRLTVV.

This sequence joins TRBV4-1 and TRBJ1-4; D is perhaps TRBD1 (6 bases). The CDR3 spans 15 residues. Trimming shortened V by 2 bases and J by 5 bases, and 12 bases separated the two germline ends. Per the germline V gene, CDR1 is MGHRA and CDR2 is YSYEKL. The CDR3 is CASSQKGVSNEKLFF. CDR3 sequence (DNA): TGCGCCAGCAGCCAAAAGGGGGTCAGCAATGAAAAACTGTTTTTT.

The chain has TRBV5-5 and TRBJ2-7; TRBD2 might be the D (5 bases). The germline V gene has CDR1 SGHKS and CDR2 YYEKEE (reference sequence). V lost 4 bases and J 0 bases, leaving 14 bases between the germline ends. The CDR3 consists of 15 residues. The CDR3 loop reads CASSPLGGPSYEQYF. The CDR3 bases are TGTGCCAGCAGCCCGCTAGGAGGTCCCTCCTACGAGCAGTACTTC.

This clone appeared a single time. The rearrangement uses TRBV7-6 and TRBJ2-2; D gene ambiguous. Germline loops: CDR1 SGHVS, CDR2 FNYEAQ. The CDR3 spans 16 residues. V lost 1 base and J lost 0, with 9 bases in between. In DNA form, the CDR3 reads TGTGCCAGCAGCTTAGTAGGCGGCACGAACACCGGGGAGCTGTTTTTT. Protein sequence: CASSLVGGTNTGELFF.

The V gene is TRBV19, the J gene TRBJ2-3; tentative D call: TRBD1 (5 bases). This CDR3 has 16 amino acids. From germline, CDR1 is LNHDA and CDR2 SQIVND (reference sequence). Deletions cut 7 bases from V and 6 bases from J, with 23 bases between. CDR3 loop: CASTQWGRLSGDTQYF. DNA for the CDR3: TGTGCCAGTACGCAATGGGGCCGCCTCTCAGGGGATACGCAGTATTTT.

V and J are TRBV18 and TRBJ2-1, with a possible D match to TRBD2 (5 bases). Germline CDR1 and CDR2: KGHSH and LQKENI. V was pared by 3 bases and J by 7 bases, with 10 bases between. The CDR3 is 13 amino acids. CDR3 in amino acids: CASSPTGRNEQFF. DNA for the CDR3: TGTGCCAGCTCACCTACGGGGAGAAATGAGCAGTTCTTC.